This TCR beta chain comes out of a study of human T cells and chemical hapten exposure (dated by TCRdb to the early 2020s). The study in broad terms: For sensitization, 2% DPC in acetone was applied to a 2 cm by 2 cm area of upper inner arm skin. Throughout the study period of about 23 weeks, patients also received therapeutic DPC doses to the scalp every week. Patch testing was done on the upper back using Finn chambers containing 0.01% DPC, and results were scored after 6 days according to International Contact Dermatitis Research Group standards. The mostly female patient cohort included alopecia areata with under or over 50% scalp involvement, alopecia totalis and alopecia universalis. Libraries were pooled for sequencing, and per-sample TCR yields varied mainly because of small differences in library volumes within the pool. In alopecia patients, the study followed how the peripheral blood TCR repertoire changed in vivo over primary and secondary sensitization to diphenylcyclopropenone (DPC), a hapten. Blood samples were taken from patients before sensitization (week 0) and at 2, 6 and about 24 weeks after DPC sensitization. Blood for TCR sequencing was provided by twenty-nine alopecia patients at one to four time points (pre-sensitization, 2, 6 and 24 weeks). Beyond this particular receptor, the publication reports: Compared with pre-sensitization or healthy control sets, expanded TCRs formed significantly more large CDR3 similarity clusters, which is consistent with antigen-driven responses. No change with DPC sensitization was found in the number of TCRs above 1 in 1000 frequency, and no evidence of global repertoire structure alterations was found. After repeated subsampling, the strength of the expansion versus patch-test correlation and the threshold at which it became significant changed. Patch test score correlated positively with the number of PT1 expanded TCRs, reaching significance at thresholds 8, 16 and 32 but not at 4. Alopecia, a presumed autoimmune disease, was present in all patients, so the immune response of the patients might differ from that of healthy individuals.

Details on this clonotype: It has no known antigen specificity. Base qualities were left out, and no much larger clone turns up one base away.

The sample's time point, from its label and the paper: patch test 1, 2 weeks after DPC sensitization. What the treatment or condition label conveys for this sample: therapeutic diphenylcyclopropenone sensitization with weekly scalp DPC. Blood at each patch-test visit was drawn before the patch test was applied. Eligible patients were aged 18 to 70, diagnosed with alopecia, deemed suitable for DPC therapy, and excluded if pregnant. Total RNA was isolated from unfractionated whole blood collected in Tempus Blood RNA tubes. Libraries were built with RACE. Reads for this sample came from a NextSeq 500. During library preparation, unique molecular identifiers were attached to individual cDNA molecules so that TCRs could be counted in a quantitative, reproducible way. Both TCR alpha and TCR beta chains were sequenced from each blood RNA sample. As for the original processing: The median number of TCRs per sample was roughly 98,000, ranging from 23,224 to 690,600. The Decombinator software suite was used to annotate V, J and CDR3 in the TCR reads. To make PS versus PT1 abundance plots, every sample was subsampled to the same number of TCRs (28,000). Expanded TCRs were defined as absent before sensitization and observed at least eight times at the 2-week time point. The public reads were reanalyzed by TCRdb: fastp trimming at Q25, MiXCR alignment, in-frame beta chains only. Identical CDR3 proteins give one entry, which carries the most common genes and DNA. These V and J calls rely on TCRdb rather than the paper's analysis. This sample holds 80,000 to 95,000 distinct CDR3 sequences; around 10% were observed only once. The top ten hold about 4.2% of the sample.

Including cysteine and phenylalanine, the CDR3 has 13 amino acids. The DNA shown is the 39-base CDR3, in frame from base 1. CDR1 SGHRS and CDR2 YFSETQ are derived from the germline V gene. The germline V and J ends show losses of 4 bases and 7 bases respectively, and no gene match explains 4 bases of the junction. The TCR sequence derives from a woman aged 45 to 65 with alopecia areata. Some clones in this sample may be carry-over from other donors' samples. Sequencing used whole blood, obtained in connection with sensitization to the hapten diphenylcyclopropenone (DPC). This chain is built from TRBV5-1 and TRBJ2-1, and 8 junctional nucleotides match TRBD2. CDR3 reads: CASSTERGNEQFF. The bases are TGCGCCAGCAGCACAGAGCGGGGGAATGAGCAGTTCTTC.